The 10 T cell receptor beta chains below were found in one sample sequenced in a study of T cells after yellow fever vaccination. TCRdb fed the 5' RACE reads into MiXCR, producing one record per CDR3 protein. The top ten hold about 15% of the sample, which has hundreds of thousands of distinct CDR3 sequences, roughly an eighth seen once. Source: PBMCs, taken on the day of the yellow fever booster vaccination. The source of these receptors is a man aged 25-45 years who received the YFV17D yellow fever vaccine.

To note about this clonotype: A single base separates this from a much larger clone, so it may be a read error. J is TRBJ2-6 and V is TRBV13; 9 positions agree with TRBD1. Germline V gene data show CDR1 as PRHDT and CDR2 as FYEKMQ (reference sequence). The CDR3 has 20 residues. The V segment lost 2 bases and the J segment 2 bases; nucleotides outside the gene matches: 13. The CDR3 DNA sequence: TGTGCCAGCAGCTTACGGGTAACCGGGACAGGGCCTGCTGGGGCCAACGTCCTGACTTTC. Residues: CASSLRVTGTGPAGANVLTF.

There are a few counts of this clonotype. V is TRBV7-2 and J is TRBJ2-5; the D is unclear. The germline CDR1 and CDR2 sequences are SGHTA and FQGNSA. The CDR3 is 16 residues long. Trimming cost V 0 bases and J 2 bases, with 13 bases left between them. This chain's CDR3 is CASSLAYVGRQETQYF. The CDR3 nucleotides read TGTGCCAGCAGCTTAGCGTACGTTGGTAGACAAGAGACCCAGTACTTC.

A note on this clonotype: A junction end diverges from the germline sequence, so it may reflect a read error. The chain is built from TRBV20-1 and TRBJ2-1; TRBD1 agrees at 9 bases. There are 16 residues in the CDR3. Germline V gene sequence: CDR1 DFQATT, CDR2 SNEGSKA (reference sequence). CDR3 bases: TGCTGTGCTAGGCTCAGGGGGGACAGGGAATACAATGAGCAGTTCTTC. Residues: CCARLRGDREYNEQFF.

This clonotype was observed a handful of times. This sequence joins TRBV7-2 and TRBJ2-2; D possibly corresponds to TRBD2 (7 bases). Germline assignment: CDR1 SGHTA and CDR2 FQGNSA. V shed 5 bases and J shed 6 bases, with 22 bases lying between them. The CDR3 runs 17 residues. The CDR3 sequence is CASSPRGGAGAAGELFF. The CDR3 DNA is TGTGCCAGCAGCCCCCGAGGGGGGGCAGGGGCGGCCGGGGAGCTGTTTTTT.

This clonotype was seen a handful of times. V usage is TRBV10-3 and J usage is TRBJ2-5, with TRBD1 matching over 9 bases. Germline CDR1 and CDR2: ENHRY and SYGVKD. J gave up 4 bases and V 5 bases, and 5 bases lay outside the gene matches. There are 14 residues in the CDR3. The DNA for the CDR3 is TGTGCCATCAGTCGCGGGACAGGGCTAGAGACCCAGTACTTC. It specifies CAISRGTGLETQYF.

This chain links TRBV4-3 with TRBJ1-2; perhaps TRBD1 as D (6 bases). The germline CDR1 and CDR2 sequences are LGHNA and YSLEER. This CDR3 has 16 residues. V lost 1 base, J lost 5 bases, and 17 bases lay in between. The DNA of the CDR3 is TGCGCCAGCAGCCAAGTGGGGGGCAGGGTGACTTATGGCTACACCTTC. Translation gives CASSQVGGRVTYGYTF.

This clonotype was detected many times. The chain carries TRBV27 and TRBJ2-1; 7 bases align to TRBD2. This CDR3 region has 17 residues. V was clipped by 0 bases and J by 1 base; unmatched bases: 6. CDR1 is MNHEY, CDR2 SMNVEV, per germline (reference sequence). CDR3 nucleotide sequence: TGTGCCAGCAGTTTATCAGCGGCGGGAGTATCCTACAATGAGCAGTTCTTC. It specifies CASSLSAAGVSYNEQFF.

At least ten counts were recorded for this clonotype. J is TRBJ2-6 and V is TRBV6-1, with D perhaps matching TRBD1 (5 bases). Trimming shortened V by 7 bases and J by 2 bases, and 12 bases separated the two germline ends. The CDR3 sequence is 15 residues long. Germline loops: CDR1 MNHNS, CDR2 SASEGT. Written as DNA, the CDR3 is TGTGCCAGCAAGCGACAGTTCGCTGGGGCCAACGTCCTGACTTTC. Its protein product is CASKRQFAGANVLTF.

This clonotype has a handful of counts. The genes are TRBV4-1 and TRBJ2-7, with no clear D. The V and J ends lost 4 bases and 2 bases respectively, with 15 bases between them. Germline CDR1 reads MGHRA; CDR2 reads YSYEKL. The CDR3 has 15 amino acids. This chain's CDR3 is CASSPDFTHAYEQYF. The CDR3 coding sequence is TGCGCCAGCAGCCCTGACTTCACACACGCCTACGAGCAGTACTTC.

The V gene is TRBV7-2, the J gene TRBJ2-7; 14 positions agree with TRBD2. Germline lookup yields CDR1 SGHTA and CDR2 FQGNSA. V shed 5 bases and J 7 bases; nucleotides not matched to a gene: 7. The CDR3 contains 15 residues. DNA of the CDR3: TGTGCCAGCAGCCAGACTAGCGGGAGGGCCGGGGAGCAGTACTTC. Protein sequence: CASSQTSGRAGEQYF.